Following are 7 T cell receptor beta chains from one sample sequenced in a study of blood T cell repertoires in COVID-19 (dated by TCRdb to the early 2020s). The library relied on the immunoSEQ multiplex PCR assay. TCRdb obtained this table from immuneACCESS and retained in-frame rearrangements with V and J assigned. These tables miss some clones; where compared with another copy, unresolved V genes account for less than half of the shortfall, and the remainder is unexplained. The sample records about 83,000 clones, roughly 80% of which are singletons. The ten largest clones capture roughly 16% of the sample. Sequencing used peripheral blood. The origin of the receptors is a woman of 80 years or more with acute or convalescent COVID-19.

The V gene is TRBV30, the J gene TRBJ2-4; perhaps TRBD2 as D (5 bases). Germline values: CDR1 GTSNPN, CDR2 SVGIG (reference sequence). CDR3 length: 17 amino acids. V was cut by 3 bases and J by 3 bases, with 21 bases left in between. The CDR3 region has the DNA TGTGCCTGGAGCTTCGGATCCACTCGTCGGGACAAAAACATTCAGTACTTC. This translates into CAWSFGSTRRDKNIQYF.

The V call is TRBV9, the J call TRBJ1-6; 7 nucleotides align to TRBD1. With V trimmed by 4 bases and J by 7 bases, 8 bases remained unmatched. Germline V gives CDR1 SGDLS, CDR2 YYNGEE. This CDR3 is built from 15 residues. CDR3 residues: CASSPRDRGNSPLHF. The CDR3 nucleotides are TGTGCCAGCAGCCCCCGGGACAGAGGAAATTCACCCCTCCACTTT.

A single count supports this clone. This CDR3 reads CASGPQEDEKLFF. The CDR3 coding sequence is TGTGCTAGTGGCCCCCAGGAGGATGAAAAACTGTTTTTT. This chain joins TRBV12-5 and TRBJ1-4; D call uncertain. Germline V CDR1 and CDR2: LGHNT, FRNRAP. V was shortened by 6 bases and J by 6 bases, with 11 bases between the two germline ends. There are 13 residues in the CDR3.

Here the CDR3 DNA reads TGTGCCAGCTCAATGGGACAGGGGATAATGAACACTGAAGCTTTCTTT. This encodes CASSMGQGIMNTEAFF. This chain connects TRBV18 to TRBJ1-1, with 10 bases aligning to TRBD1. V shed 5 bases and J 0 bases; nucleotides not matched to a gene: 6. This CDR3 is 16 amino acids long. Germline V CDR1 and CDR2: KGHSH, LQKENI.

This rearrangement joins TRBV2 to TRBJ2-7, with 10 bases identical to TRBD2. Germline V gene data show CDR1 as SNHLY and CDR2 as FYNNEI. The V gene end was trimmed by 3 bases and the J gene end by 5 bases; junction bases not matched to a gene: 13. The CDR3 totals 17 residues. This CDR3 reads CASSELGSGLAYNEQYF. The CDR3 DNA reads TGTGCCAGCAGTGAGTTAGGATCGGGACTAGCGTACAACGAGCAGTACTTC.

The gene calls are TRBV6-5 and TRBJ1-3; no clear D gene. Germline V gives CDR1 MNHEY, CDR2 SVGAGI. Trimming pared 7 bases from V and 0 bases from J, leaving 7 bases between. The CDR3 spans 13 residues. The CDR3 sequence: CASKESSGNTIYF. DNA of the CDR3: TGTGCCAGCAAGGAGAGCTCTGGAAACACCATATATTTT.

The chain carries TRBV9 and TRBJ2-2, with D hard to call. With 4 bases removed from V and 6 bases from J, the gap between germline ends came to 10 bases. Germline V CDR1 and CDR2: SGDLS, YYNGEE. The CDR3 spans 13 residues. The CDR3 DNA reads as TGTGCCAGCAGCTCCCAGGCCTCCGGGGAGCTGTTTTTT. This codes for CASSSQASGELFF.